What follows are 28 T cell receptor beta chains derived from one specimen sequenced in a study of low-dose radiotherapy and immunotherapy resistance in tumors. As for time point: after trial treatment. Noted treatment: LDRT plus nivolumab, ipilimumab, low-dose cyclophosphamide and aspirin (RACIN trial). TRAV and TRBV primers primed cDNA for both TCRalpha and TCRbeta. TCR amplification involved around 22 PCR cycles with a constant-region primer and V-primer adapter. TCRdb redid the calling of the reads with MiXCR, one entry per CDR3 protein. This sample has just over 90,000 distinct CDR3 sequences; approximately 22% occur once, and the top ten carry about 13%. The source was PBMCs, collected after low-dose radiotherapy plus immunotherapy. Receptors originate from a female donor with ovarian cancer.

This clonotype has ten or more counts. The chain couples TRBV28 to TRBJ2-2; TRBD1 might be the D (6 bases). V lost 8 bases and J lost 2, with 9 bases in between. Germline values: CDR1 MDHEN, CDR2 SYDVKM. This CDR3 has 13 residues. DNA of the CDR3: TGTGCCAGCGGGACAAGTAACACCGGGGAGCTGTTTTTT. It yields the protein CASGTSNTGELFF.

This clonotype has at least ten counts. In DNA, the CDR3 is TGCAGCGTTCGCAGGGGGCCCGGGGACACCATATATTTT. It codes for CSVRRGPGDTIYF. The J gene is TRBJ1-3, the V gene TRBV29-1, with 8 bases lining up with TRBD1. V lost 5 bases and J lost 8; bases outside the gene matches: 8. This CDR3 has 13 amino acids. Looked up from germline, CDR1 is SQVTM and CDR2 is ANQGSEA.

This clonotype was counted ten times or more. The chain couples TRBV6-2 or TRBV6-3 to TRBJ2-3, with 9 bases fitting TRBD2. The CDR3 length is 15 residues. With V trimmed by 4 bases and J by 0 bases, 2 bases remained unmatched. Germline V gene data show CDR1 as MNHEY and CDR2 as SVGEGT. CDR3 nucleotide sequence: TGTGCCAGCAGTTGGCGGGGGGGTAGCACAGATACGCAGTATTTT. Amino acids: CASSWRGGSTDTQYF.

This clonotype was seen many times. The chain joins TRBV4-3 to TRBJ2-1; 10 bases map to TRBD2. The CDR3 sequence is 17 residues long. Germline assignment: CDR1 LGHNA and CDR2 YSLEER. V was pared by 4 bases and J by 0 bases, with 6 bases of the junction left unmatched. The CDR3 sequence is CASSPRSSGSSYNEQFF. In DNA, the CDR3 is TGCGCCAGCAGCCCCCGTTCTAGCGGGAGCTCCTACAATGAGCAGTTCTTC.

Of note for this clonotype: A far larger clone differs by one base, so this is likely a read error. The chain recombines TRBV7-9 with TRBJ2-1; 8 positions match TRBD1. Germline-derived CDR1 and CDR2 are SEHNR and FQNEAQ (reference sequence). V dropped 1 base and J dropped 7; count of bases not matched to a gene: 6. The CDR3 is made up of 15 amino acids. The CDR3 here is CASSLGVDRENEQFF. CDR3 DNA sequence: TGTGCCAGCAGCTTAGGGGTGGACAGGGAGAATGAGCAGTTCTTC. Based on the CDR3 plus reference TRBV7-9 and TRBJ2-1, the full variable domain is DTGVSQNPRHKITKRGQNVTFRCDPISEHNRLYWYRQTLGQGPEFLTYFQNEAQLEKSRLLSDRFSAERPKGSFSTLEIQRTEQGDSAMYLCASSLGVDRENEQFFGPGTRLTVL.

This clonotype was detected ten times or more. The rearrangement joins TRBV7-9 to TRBJ2-1; no definite D call. V lost 4 bases to trimming and J lost 8 bases, with 15 bases between them. CDR3 length: 14 amino acids. CDR1 is SEHNR and CDR2 is FQNEAQ in the germline V gene (reference sequence). The CDR3: CASSSSARSYEQFF. The CDR3 DNA sequence: TGTGCCAGCAGCTCCAGTGCGCGCTCCTATGAGCAGTTCTTC.

This clonotype was seen many times. V usage is TRBV7-8 and J usage is TRBJ2-1; possibly TRBD1 for D (6 bases). Germline V CDR1 and CDR2: SGHVS, FQNEAQ. The V and J ends lost 5 bases and 10 bases respectively, with 15 bases between them. This CDR3 has 13 residues. The DNA for the CDR3 is TGTGCCAGCAGCCTACAGGGTGCCGGGGAGCAGTTCTTC. Translating it yields CASSLQGAGEQFF.

CDR3 residues: CSAQKVRDTYNEQFF. In DNA form, the CDR3 reads TGCAGTGCGCAGAAGGTGCGGGACACATACAATGAGCAGTTCTTC. The chain uses TRBV20-1 and TRBJ2-1; D may correspond to TRBD1 or TRBD2 (6 bases each). The germline V gene encodes CDR1 DFQATT and CDR2 SNEGSKA (reference sequence). Trimming shortened V by 6 bases and J by 4 bases, and 19 bases separated the two germline ends. The CDR3 sequence is 15 residues long.

Many counts were recorded for this clonotype. The DNA for the CDR3 is TGTGCCAGTACCCCGGGACAGTATAGCAATCAGCCCCAGCATTTT. It is translated as CASTPGQYSNQPQHF. The genes are TRBV19 and TRBJ1-5, with 7 bases matching TRBD1. The CDR3 is made up of 15 amino acids. Unmatched junction bases numbered 6, after V lost 7 bases and J lost 0 bases. Germline V lookup: CDR1 LNHDA, CDR2 SQIVND (reference sequence). The full variable domain, completed using reference TRBV19 and TRBJ1-5, is DGGITQSPKYLFRKEGQNVTLSCEQNLNHDAMYWYRQDPGQGLRLIYYSQIVNDFQKGDIAEGYSVSREKKESFPLTVTSAQKNPTAFYLCASTPGQYSNQPQHFGDGTRLSIL.

This clonotype was found many times. The V and J genes are TRBV13 and TRBJ2-7; D remains ambiguous. In germline, CDR1 is PRHDT, CDR2 FYEKMQ (reference sequence). The CDR3 is 15 amino acids. Trimming removed 3 bases from V and 2 bases from J, with 14 bases in between. CDR3 sequence: CASSLDGPPPYEQYF. The CDR3 DNA sequence: TGTGCCAGCAGCTTGGATGGACCTCCCCCCTACGAGCAGTACTTC.

The chain is built from TRBV28 and TRBJ2-1, with 10 bases aligning to TRBD2. The CDR3 extends over 14 amino acids. Trimming cost V 7 bases and J 5 bases; bases outside gene matches: 5. Germline V lookup: CDR1 MDHEN, CDR2 SYDVKM. This CDR3 is CASTSSGRHNEQFF. The CDR3 DNA sequence: TGTGCCAGCACCTCTAGCGGGAGACACAATGAGCAGTTCTTC.

Many counts were recorded for this clonotype. V and J are TRBV29-1 and TRBJ2-2, with 10 nucleotides matching TRBD1. Trimming cost V 5 bases and J 6 bases; bases outside gene matches: 6. The CDR3 has 14 amino acids. Germline V gene data show CDR1 as SQVTM and CDR2 as ANQGSEA. As DNA, the CDR3 is TGCAGCGTTTCGACAGGGGGCAGAGCCGGGGAGCTGTTTTTT. Amino acid sequence: CSVSTGGRAGELFF.

Many counts were recorded for this clonotype. V and J are TRBV29-1 and TRBJ1-5; no definite D call. Looked up from germline, CDR1 is SQVTM and CDR2 is ANQGSEA. This CDR3 region has 13 residues. Between the trimmed V and J ends, which lost 6 bases and 7 bases, there was a span of 16 bases. CDR3 protein: CSVSGPVGQPQHF. The CDR3 nucleotides are TGCAGCGTCTCCGGTCCTGTCGGGCAGCCCCAGCATTTT. Together with reference TRBV29-1 and TRBJ1-5, the CDR3 gives the full variable domain: SAVISQKPSRDICQRGTSLTIQCQVDSQVTMMFWYRQQPGQSLTLIATANQGSEATYESGFVIDKFPISRPNLTFSTLTVSNMSPEDSSIYLCSVSGPVGQPQHFGDGTRLSIL.

This clonotype was picked up a small number of times. The rearrangement uses TRBV5-1 and TRBJ2-1; D is possibly TRBD1 or TRBD2 (5 bases each). Germline CDR1 SGHRS, CDR2 YFSETQ. There are 17 residues in the CDR3. Deletions cut 0 bases from V and 6 bases from J, with 19 bases between. The CDR3 DNA is TGCGCCAGCAGCTTGGACGTGGGGGTTCGCTCGGGCAATGAGCAGTTCTTC. This codes for CASSLDVGVRSGNEQFF.

In this sample, this clonotype turned up many times. The limits of the CDR3 on the DNA are not certain, so only TCRdb's listed CDR3 is given. The chain joins TRBV23-1 to TRBJ2-2; the DNA was not compared with TRBD1, the D call given in the table. TRBV23-1 is sorted into the ORF group, with uncertain function. The CDR3 numbers 15 amino acids, ends counted. The CDR3: CASTPVGVSPGSCFF.

This clonotype was seen ten or more times. The V gene is TRBV20-1, the J gene TRBJ1-5; maybe TRBD1 (5 bases). The ends were cut back, 4 bases at V and 6 bases at J, with 13 bases in the middle. Germline V CDR1 and CDR2: DFQATT, SNEGSKA (reference sequence). The CDR3 has 13 amino acids. The CDR3 region has the DNA TGCAGTGCTAATCCCCGAAGGGGTCAGCCCCAGCATTTT. Translating it yields CSANPRRGQPQHF.

The J gene is TRBJ1-5, the V gene TRBV3-1; D gene unclear. CDR3 length equals 14 residues. Germline CDR1 is LGHDT and CDR2 is YNNKEL (reference sequence). V lost 1 base, J lost 2 bases, and 6 bases lay in between. The CDR3 reads CASSQARGNQPQHF. CDR3 bases: TGTGCCAGCAGCCAAGCGCGGGGCAATCAGCCCCAGCATTTT.

This clonotype has ten or more counts. This chain connects TRBV20-1 to TRBJ1-6; maybe TRBD1 (6 bases). In germline, CDR1 is DFQATT, CDR2 SNEGSKA (reference sequence). V was trimmed by 0 bases and J by 8 bases, leaving 8 bases between them. This CDR3 spans 13 amino acids. CDR3: CSAREQGDSPLHF. The CDR3 bases are TGCAGTGCTAGAGAACAGGGCGATTCACCCCTCCACTTT.

At least ten counts were recorded for this clonotype. The chain recombines TRBV6-2 or TRBV6-3 with TRBJ2-7; D uncertain. V shed 5 bases and J shed 4 bases, with 9 bases lying between them. CDR1 MNHEY and CDR2 SVGEGT come from the germline V gene. This CDR3 region has 12 residues. The CDR3, as DNA: TGTGCCAGCAGTCAAGGCCATTACGAGCAGTACTTC. As protein: CASSQGHYEQYF.

Worth noting for this clonotype: A far larger clone lies a single base away; this is likely a read error. The rearrangement uses TRBV28 and TRBJ2-1, with TRBD1 matching 12 bases. The CDR3 runs 14 residues. With V trimmed by 5 bases and J by 10 bases, 6 bases remained unmatched. The germline gives CDR1 MDHEN, CDR2 SYDVKM. This CDR3 reads CASSTGTGGDEQFF. The CDR3 nucleotides read TGTGCCAGCAGTACCGGGACAGGGGGCGACGAGCAGTTCTTC.

In this sample, this clonotype turned up many times. This chain links TRBV11-2 with TRBJ2-7; D is undetermined. Per the germline V gene, CDR1 is SGHAT and CDR2 is FQNNGV. V was clipped by 1 base and J by 1 base, with 2 bases between them. This CDR3 comprises 12 residues. CDR3 in amino acids: CASSLVSYEQYF. Here the CDR3 DNA reads TGTGCCAGCAGCTTAGTTTCCTACGAGCAGTACTTC.

In the case of this clonotype: A far larger clone differs by one base, so this is likely a read error. The chain is built from TRBV5-1 and TRBJ2-1; TRBD1 matches at 8 bases. Per germline, CDR1 SGHRS and CDR2 YFSETQ. V lost 2 bases to trimming and J lost 10 bases; unmatched junction nucleotides: 23. The CDR3 has 19 residues. The CDR3 reads CASSLQGVNSGPSSYEQFF. The CDR3 DNA reads TGCGCCAGCAGCTTACAGGGGGTCAACAGCGGGCCGAGCTCCTACGAGCAGTTCTTC.

This clonotype was counted at least ten times. The rearrangement joins TRBV5-1 to TRBJ2-7; possibly TRBD2 for D (6 bases). This CDR3 region has 15 residues. CDR1 SGHRS and CDR2 YFSETQ come from the germline V gene. With 2 bases removed from V and 0 bases from J, the gap between germline ends came to 12 bases. This CDR3 reads CASSLGGGSSYEQYF. Written as DNA, the CDR3 is TGCGCCAGCAGCTTAGGTGGGGGGAGCTCCTACGAGCAGTACTTC.

This clonotype was found many times. The chain has TRBV7-9 and TRBJ2-5; D may be TRBD1 (5 bases). Trimming took 7 bases from V and 3 from J, leaving 15 bases between them. CDR3 length equals 14 residues. Per germline, CDR1 SEHNR and CDR2 FQNEAQ (reference sequence). The CDR3, as DNA: TGTGCCAGCACCCTGAGGACAATGAAAGAGACCCAGTACTTC. Its translation is CASTLRTMKETQYF. Drawing the rest from reference TRBV7-9 and TRBJ2-5, the complete variable domain is DTGVSQNPRHKITKRGQNVTFRCDPISEHNRLYWYRQTLGQGPEFLTYFQNEAQLEKSRLLSDRFSAERPKGSFSTLEIQRTEQGDSAMYLCASTLRTMKETQYFGPGTRLLVL.

This clonotype came up many times. The V gene is TRBV5-1, the J gene TRBJ2-3; the D gene is possibly TRBD2 (6 bases). This CDR3 comprises 14 residues. V lost 0 bases and J 4 bases, leaving 9 bases between the germline ends. Germline V gene data show CDR1 as SGHRS and CDR2 as YFSETQ. The CDR3 loop is CASSLDTSPDTQYF. DNA for the CDR3: TGCGCCAGCAGCTTGGATACTAGCCCAGATACGCAGTATTTT. Drawing the rest from reference TRBV5-1 and TRBJ2-3, the complete variable domain is KAGVTQTPRYLIKTRGQQVTLSCSPISGHRSVSWYQQTPGQGLQFLFEYFSETQRNKGNFPGRFSGRQFSNSRSEMNVSTLELGDSALYLCASSLDTSPDTQYFGPGTRLTVL.

V and J are TRBV6-2 or TRBV6-3 and TRBJ1-2; D not resolved. V lost 7 bases and J lost 0, with 9 bases in between. CDR3 length equals 13 residues. Germline CDR1 MNHEY, CDR2 SVGEGT. This CDR3 is CASTAAPNYGYTF. Written as DNA, the CDR3 is TGTGCCAGCACCGCGGCACCTAACTATGGCTACACCTTC.

This clonotype was counted many times. V gene TRBV29-1 combines with J gene TRBJ2-5; 7 bases are a match to TRBD2. Germline CDR1 and CDR2: SQVTM and ANQGSEA. The CDR3 sequence is 13 residues long. Trimming removed 4 bases from V and 5 bases from J; junction bases left unmatched: 7. The DNA for the CDR3 is TGCAGCGTTGTTTCGCGGGAGTTCGAGACCCAGTACTTC. This translates into CSVVSREFETQYF.

This clonotype was seen many times. This chain joins TRBV20-1 and TRBJ2-1; no firm D call. Trimming pared 6 bases from V and 1 base from J, leaving 10 bases between. The CDR3 loop spans 13 amino acids. Germline V CDR1 and CDR2: DFQATT, SNEGSKA (reference sequence). CDR3 amino acids: CSANYDSYNEQFF. The CDR3 DNA follows: TGCAGTGCAAACTACGATTCCTACAATGAGCAGTTCTTC.